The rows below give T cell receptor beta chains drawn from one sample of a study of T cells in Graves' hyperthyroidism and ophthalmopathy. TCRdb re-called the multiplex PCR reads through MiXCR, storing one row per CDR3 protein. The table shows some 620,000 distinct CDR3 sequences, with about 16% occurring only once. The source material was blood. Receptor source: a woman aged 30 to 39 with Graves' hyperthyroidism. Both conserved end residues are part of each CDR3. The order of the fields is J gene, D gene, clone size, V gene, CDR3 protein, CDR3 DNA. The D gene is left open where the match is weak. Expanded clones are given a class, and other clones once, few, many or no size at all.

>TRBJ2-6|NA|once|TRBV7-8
CASSGVEAGSSGDNVLTF
TGTGCCAGCAGTGGGGTCGAGGCAGGTAGCTCTGGGGACAACGTCCTGACTTTC
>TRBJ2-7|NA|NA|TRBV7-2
CASSLSGVGSYEQYF
TGTGCCAGCAGCCTTAGCGGAGTGGGGTCCTACGAGCAGTACTTC
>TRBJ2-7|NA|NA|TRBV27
CASSHSPQGGQRREQYF
TGTGCCAGCTCACACTCCCCCCAGGGTGGACAGAGGAGGGAGCAGTACTTC
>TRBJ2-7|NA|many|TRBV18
CASSPNRYEQYF
TGTGCCAGCAGCCCGAACAGATACGAGCAGTACTTC
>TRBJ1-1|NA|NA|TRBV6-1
CASYLMGGNTEAFF
TGTGCCAGTTATCTCATGGGGGGGAACACTGAAGCTTTCTTT
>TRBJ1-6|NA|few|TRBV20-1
CSARAPVGAESPLHF
TGCAGTGCTAGGGCCCCTGTTGGGGCAGAATCACCCCTCCACTTT
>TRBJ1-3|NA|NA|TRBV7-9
CASSLSPGISSGNTIYF
TGTGCCAGCAGCTTATCCCCAGGGATTAGCTCTGGAAACACCATATATTTT
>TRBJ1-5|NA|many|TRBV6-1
CASNAEGRRNQPQHF
TGTGCCAGCAACGCCGAGGGGAGACGCAATCAGCCCCAGCATTTT
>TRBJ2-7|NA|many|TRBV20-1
CSARDRGLAIDEQYF
TGCAGTGCTAGAGATCGAGGACTGGCCATCGACGAGCAGTACTTC
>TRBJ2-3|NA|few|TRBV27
CASSFLVTDTQYF
TGTGCCAGCAGTTTCTTAGTTACAGATACGCAGTATTTT
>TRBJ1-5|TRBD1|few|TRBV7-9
CASSSWGTGGGSNQPQHF
TGTGCCAGCAGCTCCTGGGGGACAGGGGGCGGGAGCAATCAGCCCCAGCATTTT
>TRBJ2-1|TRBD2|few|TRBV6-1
CASSERGGLSYNEQFF
TGTGCCAGCAGTGAACGGGGGGGGCTATCCTACAATGAGCAGTTCTTC
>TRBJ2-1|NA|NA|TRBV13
CASSTWDLYNEQFF
TGTGCCAGCAGCACCTGGGACTTATACAATGAGCAGTTCTTC
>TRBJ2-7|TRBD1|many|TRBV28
CASSTPGQGRPYEQYF
TGTGCCAGCAGTACCCCCGGACAGGGGAGACCCTACGAGCAGTACTTC
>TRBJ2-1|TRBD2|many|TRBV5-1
CASSYGYSGRAYNEQFF
TGCGCCAGCAGCTATGGTTATAGCGGGAGGGCGTACAATGAGCAGTTCTTC
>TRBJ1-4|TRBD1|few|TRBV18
CASSRGQGEKLFF
TGTGCCAGCTCACGCGGACAGGGAGAAAAACTGTTTTTT
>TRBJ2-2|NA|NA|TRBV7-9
CASSPQLVVGTGELFF
TGTGCCAGCAGCCCCCAGCTGGTAGTGGGAACCGGGGAGCTGTTTTTT
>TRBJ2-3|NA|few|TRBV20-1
CSALDLGTDTQYF
TGCAGTGCCCTAGACCTTGGGACAGATACGCAGTATTTT
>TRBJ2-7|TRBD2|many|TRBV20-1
CSARGLAGGNEQYF
TGCAGTGCTAGAGGGCTAGCGGGAGGTAACGAGCAGTACTTC
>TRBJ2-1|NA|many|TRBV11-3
CASSLRRLYNEQFF
TGTGCCAGCAGTTTACGACGGCTCTACAATGAGCAGTTCTTC
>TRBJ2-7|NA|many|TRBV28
CASSLDNGAYEQYF
TGTGCCAGCAGTTTAGATAACGGGGCCTACGAGCAGTACTTC
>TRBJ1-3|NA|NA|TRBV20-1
CSARTAFGNTIYF
TGCAGTGCCAGGACAGCGTTTGGAAACACCATATATTTT
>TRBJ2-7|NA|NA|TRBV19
CASTGGRLRDEQYF
TGTGCCAGTACCGGGGGACGTCTGAGGGACGAGCAGTACTTC
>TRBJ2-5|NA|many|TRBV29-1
CSVFGTQGHQETQYF
TGCAGCGTTTTCGGGACACAGGGCCACCAAGAGACCCAGTACTTC
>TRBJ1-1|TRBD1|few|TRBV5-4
CASSDSGTGNTEAFF
TGTGCCAGCAGCGACTCCGGGACAGGAAACACTGAAGCTTTCTTT
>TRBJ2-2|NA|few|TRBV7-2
CASSARQTTGELFF
TGTGCCAGCAGCGCCCGACAAACCACCGGGGAGCTGTTTTTT
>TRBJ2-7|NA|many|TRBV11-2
CASSLEVRGGYEQYF
TGTGCCAGCAGCTTGGAGGTCCGGGGCGGTTACGAGCAGTACTTC
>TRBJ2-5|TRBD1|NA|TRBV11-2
CASSSQTGGGETQYF
TGTGCCAGCAGCTCCCAAACAGGGGGAGGTGAGACCCAGTACTTC
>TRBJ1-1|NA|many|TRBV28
CASSFVSRNTEAFF
TGTGCCAGCAGTTTCGTCAGTCGGAACACTGAAGCTTTCTTT
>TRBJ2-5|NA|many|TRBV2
CASRWEQETQYF
TGTGCCAGCAGGTGGGAGCAAGAGACCCAGTACTTC
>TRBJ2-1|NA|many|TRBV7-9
CASSFGLYYNEQFF
TGTGCCAGCAGCTTTGGACTGTACTACAATGAGCAGTTCTTC
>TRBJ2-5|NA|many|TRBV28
CASSSIRQTTFQETQYF
TGTGCCAGCAGTTCTATCCGCCAGACTACCTTCCAAGAGACCCAGTACTTC
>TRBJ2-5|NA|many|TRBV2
CASRVTGETQYF
TGTGCCAGCCGCGTTACGGGGGAGACCCAGTACTTC
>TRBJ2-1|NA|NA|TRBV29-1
CSARDGSYNEQLF
TGCAGCGCCCGGGACGGCTCCTACAATGAGCAGCTCTTC
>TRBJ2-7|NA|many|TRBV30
CAGGPAYEQYF
TGTGCCGGAGGTCCGGCATACGAGCAGTACTTC
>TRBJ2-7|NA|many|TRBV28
CASRGNRAYEQYF
TGTGCCAGCAGAGGTAACAGGGCCTACGAGCAGTACTTC
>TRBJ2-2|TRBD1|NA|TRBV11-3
CASSWGQYTGELFF
TGTGCCAGCAGCTGGGGACAGTACACCGGGGAGCTGTTTTTT